This TCR beta chain comes out of a study of T cells in Graves' hyperthyroidism and ophthalmopathy. On the study more broadly: Peripheral blood was secured at the point of initial diagnosis, before any treatment.

The investigators amplified TCR beta CDR3 regions from RNA transcripts. A first-round RT-PCR of the TCR CDR3 used the HTBI primer set. TCRdb analysed the multiplex PCR reads with MiXCR anew, one entry per CDR3 protein. The profile shows 600,000 to 750,000 distinct CDR3 sequences, 15% to 20% of them singletons. This clonotype showed up many times. Graves' hyperthyroidism qualified as stable when ophthalmopathy did not progress within 18 months. Aged 18 to 65, the patients had hyperthyroidism that was newly diagnosed and had lasted under 2 months. Diagnostic assessment was based on clinical symptoms, serum thyroxine and TRAb, thyroid ultrasound and orbital computed tomography. The germline V gene has CDR1 MNHEY and CDR2 SVGAGI. V was shortened by 0 bases and J by 5 bases, with 16 bases between the two germline ends. The CDR3 spans 16 residues.

The chain combines TRBV6-5 with TRBJ1-1; D ambiguous. What was sequenced was blood. The sequence was collected from a man in his fifties with Graves' hyperthyroidism. The CDR3 region has the DNA TGTGCCAGCAGTTACTCACAGCTCCCGTTAAGTACTGAAGCTTTCTTT. The encoded protein is CASSYSQLPLSTEAFF.